This record concerns one T cell receptor (beta chain) sequence. Its antigen is still unknown. The data were obtained in a study of cytomegalovirus exposure and HLA in healthy donors. Study-level findings and limits: The HLA-A and HLA-B alleles of most subjects were reportedly predicted accurately from TCR beta sequences.

J was trimmed by 4 bases and V by 5 bases; bases with no gene match: 9. Germline CDR1 and CDR2: SGHVS and FQNEAQ. This CDR3 has 15 amino acids. Primers for the PCR totalled 60 Vbeta and 13 Jbeta. Clones were read by immunoSEQ multiplex PCR, and TCRdb kept only the in-frame ones, dropping some. The sample lists 130,000 to 150,000 clones, about 80% occurring once. This TCR derives from a female donor in good health and CMV-seronegative. Sequences were obtained from PBMCs. J is TRBJ1-2 and V is TRBV7-8, with 8 bases lining up with TRBD1. CDR3 nucleotides: TGTGCCAGCAGCCCGCGACAGGGGACAGGCTATGGCTACACCTTC. It yields the protein CASSPRQGTGYGYTF. The entire variable domain, with the rest obtained from reference TRBV7-8 and TRBJ1-2, is as follows: GAGVSQSPRYKVAKRGQDVALRCDPISGHVSLFWYQQALGQGPEFLTYFQNEAQLDKSGLPSDRFFAERPEGSVSTLKIQRTQQEDSAVYLCASSPRQGTGYGYTFGSGTRLTVV.